The 27 T cell receptor beta chains listed next were all sequenced from one sample in a study of early T cells in non-severe SARS-CoV-2 infection. TCRdb re-derived calls from the 5' RACE reads in MiXCR, one entry per CDR3 protein. Here the sample spans around 61,000 distinct CDR3 sequences, 10% to 15% being singletons. The sequenced sample consisted of whole blood. These receptors originate from an adult who was a healthcare worker with PCR-confirmed SARS-CoV-2 infection or an uninfected control (not recorded which).

This clonotype was counted many times. The V and J genes are TRBV7-9 and TRBJ2-1; 9 bases are a match to TRBD2. V gave up 4 bases and J gave up 4 bases; unmatched junction bases: 14. Germline V gene data show CDR1 as SEHNR and CDR2 as FQNEAQ (reference sequence). This CDR3 spans 18 amino acids. The CDR3 here is CASSSIFGLAPFYNEQFF. The CDR3 DNA reads as TGTGCCAGCAGCTCCATATTTGGACTAGCGCCCTTTTACAATGAGCAGTTCTTC.

The chain uses TRBV7-9 and TRBJ1-1, with D unclear. This CDR3 is 14 amino acids long. With 2 bases removed from V and 3 bases from J, the gap between germline ends came to 10 bases. Per germline, CDR1 SEHNR and CDR2 FQNEAQ (reference sequence). CDR3 bases: TGTGCCAGCAGCTTATCCAGGTGGGACACTGAAGCTTTCTTT. Translation: CASSLSRWDTEAFF.

Many counts were recorded for this clonotype. The chain is built from TRBV6-5 and TRBJ2-7, with 7 bases aligning to TRBD2. The length of the CDR3 is 14 residues. Germline CDR1 is MNHEY and CDR2 is SVGAGI. With V trimmed by 8 bases and J by 1 base, 8 bases remained unmatched. CDR3 bases: TGTGCCAGCTATCGAGCGGGAAAGTCCTACGAGCAGTACTTC. Its protein is CASYRAGKSYEQYF.

This clonotype was counted between two and nine times. The J gene is TRBJ2-3, the V gene TRBV5-5, with D maybe TRBD1 (6 bases). The germline V gene has CDR1 SGHKS and CDR2 YYEKEE (reference sequence). This CDR3 is built from 14 residues. Trimming removed 1 base at V and 6 bases at J, with 12 bases between. CDR3 residues: CASSLSGTWDTQYF. CDR3 nucleotide sequence: TGTGCCAGCAGCTTGAGTGGGACATGGGATACGCAGTATTTT.

There are a few counts of this clonotype. The chain couples TRBV5-5 to TRBJ2-1; 16 bases align to TRBD2. V was clipped by 4 bases and J by 9 bases; unmatched bases: 10. The CDR3 is 17 residues long. CDR1 is SGHKS and CDR2 is YYEKEE in the germline V gene (reference sequence). CDR3 region: CASSKDPGTSGGGEQFF. In DNA form, the CDR3 reads TGTGCCAGCAGCAAGGACCCCGGGACTAGCGGGGGGGGTGAGCAGTTCTTC.

Only a few counts were recorded for this clonotype. This chain links TRBV3-1 with TRBJ2-1, with TRBD2 matching over 10 bases. V lost 0 bases, J lost 6 bases, and 11 bases stayed unmatched. The length of the CDR3 is 18 residues. Germline-derived CDR1 and CDR2 are LGHDT and YNNKEL (reference sequence). The CDR3: CASSQDLLRLAGVNEQFF. CDR3 bases: TGTGCCAGCAGCCAAGATTTACTTAGGCTAGCGGGAGTCAATGAGCAGTTCTTC.

At least ten counts were recorded for this clonotype. The rearrangement links TRBV5-1 to TRBJ2-1, with no clear D. V was clipped by 1 base and J by 0 bases, with 11 bases between them. The germline V gene has CDR1 SGHRS and CDR2 YFSETQ. The length of the CDR3 is 16 residues. The CDR3 is CASSLNPMGSYNEQFF. The CDR3 DNA follows: TGCGCCAGCAGCTTGAATCCGATGGGCTCCTACAATGAGCAGTTCTTC.

This clonotype has ten or more counts. V and J are TRBV13 and TRBJ2-1; D gene unclear. The V end lost 1 base, the J end lost 12 bases, and 16 bases lay between the germline ends. CDR1 PRHDT and CDR2 FYEKMQ come from the germline V gene (reference sequence). The CDR3 extends over 14 amino acids. The CDR3 protein is CASSLESPSRVQFF. CDR3 sequence (DNA): TGTGCCAGCAGCTTAGAATCCCCCTCCCGGGTGCAGTTCTTC.

Remarks on this clonotype: One end of the junction varies from germline; a read error may be responsible. V and J are TRBV29-1 and TRBJ1-1; D remains ambiguous. The CDR3 length is 11 residues. The germline V gene encodes CDR1 SQVTM and CDR2 ANQGSEA. The CDR3 spells CSVLGQAGAVF. CDR3 in DNA: TGCAGCGTTTTGGGCCAGGCAGGTGCAGTTTTT.

The table lists this clonotype with many counts. V is TRBV29-1 and J is TRBJ1-5; 9 bases are shared with TRBD1. The germline CDR1 and CDR2 sequences are SQVTM and ANQGSEA. The CDR3 is made up of 14 amino acids. Trimming at V came to 7 bases and at J to 6 bases, leaving 10 bases not matched to a gene. The CDR3 nucleotides read TGCAGCGCCCAAACAGGGGGCCGAGGTCAGCCCCAGCATTTT. Amino acids: CSAQTGGRGQPQHF.

CDR3 nucleotides: TGCGCCAGCAGCTTGGTTGGGACCACCGTGGACGAGCAGTACTTC. This translates into CASSLVGTTVDEQYF. V usage is TRBV5-1 and J usage is TRBJ2-7; D is possibly TRBD1 or TRBD2 (5 bases each). The ends were cut back, 0 bases at V and 5 bases at J, with 15 bases in the middle. The germline gives CDR1 SGHRS, CDR2 YFSETQ. This CDR3 is built from 15 residues. The whole variable domain, remainder taken from reference TRBV5-1 and TRBJ2-7, is KAGVTQTPRYLIKTRGQQVTLSCSPISGHRSVSWYQQTPGQGLQFLFEYFSETQRNKGNFPGRFSGRQFSNSRSEMNVSTLELGDSALYLCASSLVGTTVDEQYFGPGTRLTVT.

The table lists this clonotype with many counts. The V gene is TRBV7-2, the J gene TRBJ2-1; D possibly uses TRBD1 or TRBD2 (5 bases each). The CDR3 loop spans 16 amino acids. Germline V gives CDR1 SGHTA, CDR2 FQGNSA. Trimming pared 3 bases from V and 0 bases from J, leaving 12 bases between. The CDR3 protein is CASSFWGSSSYNEQFF. The CDR3 DNA reads as TGTGCCAGCAGCTTCTGGGGGTCGAGCTCCTACAATGAGCAGTTCTTC.

This clonotype was picked up many times. V and J are TRBV7-6 and TRBJ2-1; 9 bases align to TRBD2. V shed 6 bases and J 8 bases; nucleotides not matched to a gene: 20. This CDR3 region has 18 residues. Germline assignment: CDR1 SGHVS and CDR2 FNYEAQ. The DNA of the CDR3 is TGTGCCAGCAGGCCCAGGCGGGAAGGCGGGAGGGCCGGCCATGAGCAGTTCTTC. Protein: CASRPRREGGRAGHEQFF. Looking up the rest from reference TRBV7-6 and TRBJ2-1 gives the full variable domain: GAGVSQSPRYKVTKRGQDVALRCDPISGHVSLYWYRQALGQGPEFLTYFNYEAQQDKSGLPNDRFSAERPEGSISTLTIQRTEQRDSAMYRCASRPRREGGRAGHEQFFGPGTRLTVL.

This clonotype was recorded at least ten times. V usage is TRBV7-3 and J usage is TRBJ2-1; 7 nucleotides agree with TRBD2. The CDR3 totals 14 residues. CDR1 is SGHTA, CDR2 FQGTGA, per germline. Trimming removed 8 bases from V and 1 base from J; junction bases left unmatched: 5. In DNA form, the CDR3 reads TGTGCCAGCCTTTTACTAGCGTCCTACAATGAGCAGTTCTTC. This codes for CASLLLASYNEQFF.

The chain has TRBV25-1 and TRBJ2-7; D remains unclear. With 2 bases removed from V and 13 bases from J, the gap between germline ends came to 18 bases. Germline assignment: CDR1 MGHDK and CDR2 SYGVNS. CDR3 length: 13 residues. The CDR3 protein is CASSESRGVRVYF. In DNA form, the CDR3 reads TGTGCCAGCAGTGAAAGTCGAGGAGTGCGAGTTTACTTC.

The chain employs TRBV7-9 and TRBJ2-5; possibly TRBD2 for D (5 bases). Per germline, CDR1 SEHNR and CDR2 FQNEAQ (reference sequence). The CDR3 runs to 15 residues. V lost 5 bases and J 4 bases, leaving 17 bases between the germline ends. The CDR3 loop reads CASSQSGSSRETQYF. The CDR3 DNA follows: TGTGCCAGCAGCCAATCTGGCTCTAGCCGAGAGACCCAGTACTTC.

This clonotype was seen only a few times. J is TRBJ2-4 and V is TRBV6-6; D ambiguous. CDR3 length: 18 amino acids. Trimming removed 2 bases at V and 0 bases at J, with 17 bases between. The V gene's germline CDR1 is MNHNY and CDR2 SVGAGI (reference sequence). The CDR3, as DNA: TGTGCCAGCAGTTACGGTCCTGCACAACCGCTAGCCAAAAACATTCAGTACTTC. It specifies CASSYGPAQPLAKNIQYF.

There are many counts of this clonotype. The V call is TRBV11-2, the J call TRBJ2-1; 7 bases are shared with TRBD1. CDR1 is SGHAT, CDR2 FQNNGV, per germline. The CDR3 length is 17 residues. J lost 6 bases, V lost 5 bases, and 16 bases had no gene match. The CDR3 here is CASSRRGLSGRGNEQFF. DNA of the CDR3: TGTGCCAGCAGCCGAAGGGGGCTATCGGGACGCGGCAATGAGCAGTTCTTC.

The rearrangement uses TRBV11-3 and TRBJ1-1; D not resolved. From germline, CDR1 is SGHNT and CDR2 YENEEA. This CDR3 is built from 13 residues. The V gene lost 5 bases and the J gene lost 5 bases, with 12 bases spanning the gap. The CDR3 sequence is CASSPRTGTEAFF. Here the CDR3 DNA reads TGTGCCAGCAGCCCCCGGACTGGTACTGAAGCTTTCTTT. Full variable domain (rest looked up from reference TRBV11-3 and TRBJ1-1): EAGVVQSPRYKIIEKKQPVAFWCNPISGHNTLYWYLQNLGQGPELLIRYENEEAVDDSQLPKDRFSAERLKGVDSTLKIQPAELGDSAVYLCASSPRTGTEAFFGQGTRLTVV.

This clonotype was seen many times. The J gene is TRBJ2-2, the V gene TRBV19; 8 bases map to TRBD2. This CDR3 region has 18 residues. Losses at the gene ends were 4 bases for V and 0 bases for J; bases not matched to a gene: 10. Germline loops: CDR1 LNHDA, CDR2 SQIVND (reference sequence). The CDR3 nucleotides read TGTGCCAGTAGTAAGCCCCCCTTAGCGGGACCGAACACCGGGGAGCTGTTTTTT. Translation gives CASSKPPLAGPNTGELFF.

The V gene is TRBV7-2, the J gene TRBJ1-1; no clear D gene. V lost 0 bases, J lost 0 bases, and 20 bases lay in between. There are 19 residues in the CDR3. CDR1 and CDR2 from the germline V gene are SGHTA and FQGNSA. CDR3: CASSLALGSPPRLNTEAFF. DNA for the CDR3: TGTGCCAGCAGCTTAGCGCTCGGGAGCCCTCCCCGTTTGAACACTGAAGCTTTCTTT.

In this sample, this clonotype turned up many times. The rearrangement uses TRBV5-4 and TRBJ2-7; tentatively, D is TRBD1 or TRBD2 (6 bases each). CDR1 and CDR2 (germline): SGHNT, YYREEE (reference sequence). V shed 1 base and J shed 3 bases, with 17 bases lying between them. The CDR3 spans 16 residues. The CDR3 is CASSLQSGDFNYEQYF. CDR3 DNA sequence: TGTGCCAGCAGCTTGCAATCAGGGGACTTTAACTACGAGCAGTACTTC.

This clonotype was seen many times. The J gene is TRBJ1-2, the V gene TRBV19; the D is unclear. CDR1 and CDR2 (germline): LNHDA, SQIVND (reference sequence). The CDR3 runs to 15 residues. V lost 7 bases and J 3 bases, leaving 18 bases between the germline ends. CDR3 sequence (DNA): TGTGCCAGTACCCCCACAAATTTCGGAGACTATGGCTACACCTTC. Its protein product is CASTPTNFGDYGYTF.

This clonotype turned up a few times. The chain joins TRBV11-2 to TRBJ1-1, with no clear D. In germline, CDR1 is SGHAT, CDR2 FQNNGV. The CDR3 runs 15 residues. With 0 bases removed from V and 1 base from J, the gap between germline ends came to 9 bases. The CDR3 reads CASSLDQKPNTEAFF. Written as DNA, the CDR3 is TGTGCCAGCAGCTTAGATCAGAAACCGAACACTGAAGCTTTCTTT. Full variable domain (rest looked up from reference TRBV11-2 and TRBJ1-1): EAGVAQSPRYKIIEKRQSVAFWCNPISGHATLYWYQQILGQGPKLLIQFQNNGVVDDSQLPKDRFSAERLKGVDSTLKIQPAKLEDSAVYLCASSLDQKPNTEAFFGQGTRLTVV.

This clonotype showed up many times. This chain connects TRBV21-1 to TRBJ2-7; the table's D gene call, TRBD1, was not cross checked with the DNA. TRBV21-1 represents a pseudogene. CDR3 length: 16 residues. The CDR3 here is CASEGRQRGLNYEQYF. The CDR3 nucleotides read TGTGCCAGCGAAGGGCGGCAAAGGGGCCTTAACTACGAGCAGTACTTC.

This clonotype was counted a few times. The chain uses TRBV4-1 and TRBJ2-7, with D possibly matching TRBD2 (6 bases). There are 14 residues in the CDR3. Germline V CDR1 and CDR2: MGHRA, YSYEKL. Trimming removed 1 base at V and 5 bases at J, with 12 bases between. The CDR3 nucleotides read TGCGCCAGCAGCCAAGTGCGGGGCGACCACGAGCAGTACTTC. This encodes CASSQVRGDHEQYF.

This clonotype was found many times. The chain is built from TRBV9 and TRBJ2-5; D possibly corresponds to TRBD1 (6 bases). This CDR3 contains 15 residues. Trimming took off 3 bases at V and 1 base at J, with 13 bases between the two ends. Germline V gives CDR1 SGDLS, CDR2 YYNGEE. The CDR3 loop is CASSGEGTPQETQYF. The CDR3 DNA reads as TGTGCCAGCAGCGGAGAGGGGACACCCCAAGAGACCCAGTACTTC.